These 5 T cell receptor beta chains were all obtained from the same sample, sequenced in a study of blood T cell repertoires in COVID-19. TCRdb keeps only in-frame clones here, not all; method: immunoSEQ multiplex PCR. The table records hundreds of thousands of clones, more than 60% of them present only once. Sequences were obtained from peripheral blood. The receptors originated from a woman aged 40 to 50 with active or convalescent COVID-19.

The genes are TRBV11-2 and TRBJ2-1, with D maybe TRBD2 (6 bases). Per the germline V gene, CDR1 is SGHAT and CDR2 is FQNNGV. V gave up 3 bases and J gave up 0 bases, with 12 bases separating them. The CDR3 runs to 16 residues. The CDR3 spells CASSLGSSVSYNEQFF. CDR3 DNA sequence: TGTGCCAGCAGCTTGGGCTCTAGCGTCTCCTACAATGAGCAGTTCTTC.

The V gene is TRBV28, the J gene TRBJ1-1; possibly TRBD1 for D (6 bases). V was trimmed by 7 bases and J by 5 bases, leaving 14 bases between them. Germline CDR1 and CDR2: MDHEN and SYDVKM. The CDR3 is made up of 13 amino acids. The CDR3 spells CASNSGAYTEAFF. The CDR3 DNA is TGTGCCAGCAATTCAGGGGCGTATACTGAAGCTTTCTTT. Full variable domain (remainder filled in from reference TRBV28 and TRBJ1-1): DVKVTQSSRYLVKRTGEKVFLECVQDMDHENMFWYRQDPGLGLRLIYFSYDVKMKEKGDIPEGYSVSREKKERFSLILESASTNQTSMYLCASNSGAYTEAFFGQGTRLTVV.

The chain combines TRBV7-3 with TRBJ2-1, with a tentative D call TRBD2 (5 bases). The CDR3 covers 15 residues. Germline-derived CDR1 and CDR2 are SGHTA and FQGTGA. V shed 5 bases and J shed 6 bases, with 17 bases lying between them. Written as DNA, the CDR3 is TGTGCCAGCAGCCCAGGACTTTCGTCCGTCAATGAGCAGTTCTTC. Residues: CASSPGLSSVNEQFF.

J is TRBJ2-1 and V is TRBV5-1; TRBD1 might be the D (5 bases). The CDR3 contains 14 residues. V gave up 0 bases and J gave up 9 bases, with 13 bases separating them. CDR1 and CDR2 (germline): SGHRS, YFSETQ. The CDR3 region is CASSLDGQGSEQFF. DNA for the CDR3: TGCGCCAGCAGCTTGGATGGGCAGGGCAGTGAGCAGTTCTTC. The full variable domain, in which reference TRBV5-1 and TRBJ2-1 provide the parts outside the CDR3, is KAGVTQTPRYLIKTRGQQVTLSCSPISGHRSVSWYQQTPGQGLQFLFEYFSETQRNKGNFPGRFSGRQFSNSRSEMNVSTLELGDSALYLCASSLDGQGSEQFFGPGTRLTVL.

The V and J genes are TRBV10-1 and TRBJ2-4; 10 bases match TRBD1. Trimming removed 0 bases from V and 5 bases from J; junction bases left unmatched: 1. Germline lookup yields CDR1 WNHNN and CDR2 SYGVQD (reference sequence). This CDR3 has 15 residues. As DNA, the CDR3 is TGCGCCAGCAGTGAGTCTGGGACAGGGGAAAACATTCAGTACTTC. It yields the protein CASSESGTGENIQYF.